Listed below are T cell receptor beta chains from one sample, sequenced in a study of Ad26.COV2.S vaccination and SARS-CoV-2 variants. Assay: immunoSEQ multiplex PCR; the TCRdb copy retains only in-frame clones and omits some. The table includes about 350,000 clones, around 87% detected once. The sequences come from peripheral blood, collected in a trial of Ad26.COV2.S vaccine versus placebo. Receptors originate from a person aged 18-65 years who received the Ad26.COV2.S COVID-19 vaccine or a placebo. Both conserved end residues are part of each CDR3. Each record gives: J gene, V gene, clone size, D gene, CDR3 DNA, CDR3 protein. A D gene is named only where the DNA matches it firmly. The size field is filled for only some rows; it gives once, few, many or a size class.

j_call: TRBJ1-2
v_call: TRBV5-4
clone_size: once
d_call: TRBD1
cdr3_nt: TGTGCCAGCAGTTATATGACAGGGATTAATGGCTACACCTTC
cdr3_aa: CASSYMTGINGYTF

j_call: TRBJ1-3
v_call: TRBV3-1/TRBV3-2
clone_size: few
d_call: .
cdr3_nt: TGTGCCAGCAGCCAAGATAGCAGGGCGTGGAACACCATATATTTT
cdr3_aa: CASSQDSRAWNTIYF

j_call: TRBJ1-1
v_call: TRBV4-2
clone_size: .
d_call: .
cdr3_nt: TGTGCCAGCAGCCAGAAGCGCACTGAAGCTTTCTTT
cdr3_aa: CASSQKRTEAFF

j_call: TRBJ1-4
v_call: TRBV9
clone_size: once
d_call: .
cdr3_nt: TGTGCCAGCAGCGACGTCGGGGCCCCAAAACTGTTTTTT
cdr3_aa: CASSDVGAPKLFF

j_call: TRBJ2-2
v_call: TRBV27
clone_size: .
d_call: TRBD1
cdr3_nt: TGTGCCAGCAGGACAGGGGGTATAGCCGGGGAGCTGTTTTTT
cdr3_aa: CASRTGGIAGELFF

j_call: TRBJ2-7
v_call: TRBV19
clone_size: .
d_call: .
cdr3_nt: TGTGCCAGTAGTACCCCCCAGGGTCTAATCTACGAGCAGTACTTC
cdr3_aa: CASSTPQGLIYEQYF

j_call: TRBJ1-6
v_call: TRBV7-8
clone_size: .
d_call: TRBD1
cdr3_nt: TGTGCCAGCAGCCCAATCCGGACAGGGTGGGATTCACCCCTCCACTTT
cdr3_aa: CASSPIRTGWDSPLHF

j_call: TRBJ1-2
v_call: TRBV30
clone_size: .
d_call: .
cdr3_nt: TGTGCCTGGAGTCCAGGCTATGGCTACACCTTC
cdr3_aa: CAWSPGYGYTF

j_call: TRBJ1-5
v_call: TRBV4-2
clone_size: .
d_call: TRBD1
cdr3_nt: TGTGCCAGCAGCCAAGTACAGGGGGATCAGCCCCAGCATTTT
cdr3_aa: CASSQVQGDQPQHF

j_call: TRBJ2-1
v_call: TRBV6-2/TRBV6-3
clone_size: .
d_call: .
cdr3_nt: TGTGCCAGCAGTTACAAAGACGGGGGTCTCTACAATGAGCAGTTCTTC
cdr3_aa: CASSYKDGGLYNEQFF

j_call: TRBJ1-2
v_call: TRBV7-9
clone_size: .
d_call: TRBD1
cdr3_nt: TGTGCCAGCAGCTTGGGACAGGGGGCAGTGGACTATGGCTACACCTTC
cdr3_aa: CASSLGQGAVDYGYTF

j_call: TRBJ2-7
v_call: TRBV12-5
clone_size: .
d_call: .
cdr3_nt: TGTGCTACGTCAGGCAACTCCTACGAGCAGTACTTC
cdr3_aa: CATSGNSYEQYF

j_call: TRBJ2-5
v_call: TRBV7-2
clone_size: .
d_call: TRBD1
cdr3_nt: TGTGCCAGCAGCCCGATACAGGGGCGCCAAGAGACCCAGTACTTC
cdr3_aa: CASSPIQGRQETQYF

j_call: TRBJ2-2
v_call: TRBV14
clone_size: .
d_call: .
cdr3_nt: TGTGCCAGCAGCCAAGATCATTACAGGGTGTCCGGGGAGCTGTTTTTT
cdr3_aa: CASSQDHYRVSGELFF

j_call: TRBJ1-2
v_call: TRBV5-6
clone_size: .
d_call: .
cdr3_nt: TGTGCCAGCAGCCCGACGGGGGGGCCGTATGGCTACACCTTC
cdr3_aa: CASSPTGGPYGYTF

j_call: TRBJ1-5
v_call: TRBV4-1
clone_size: few
d_call: TRBD1
cdr3_nt: TGCGCCAGCAGCCAAGATTCCCAGGGGGTTGCTCAGCCCCAGCATTTT
cdr3_aa: CASSQDSQGVAQPQHF

j_call: TRBJ2-5
v_call: TRBV20-1
clone_size: once
d_call: .
cdr3_nt: TGCAGTGCTACCGGCCAAGAGACCCAGTACTTC
cdr3_aa: CSATGQETQYF

j_call: TRBJ2-1
v_call: TRBV10-3
clone_size: .
d_call: .
cdr3_nt: TGTGCCATACTCCTCATGACAGGTGAGCAGTTCTTC
cdr3_aa: CAILLMTGEQFF

j_call: TRBJ1-2
v_call: TRBV4-2
clone_size: .
d_call: .
cdr3_nt: TGTGCCAGCAGCCAAGAGTTACTCGGACGTTATGGCTACACCTTC
cdr3_aa: CASSQELLGRYGYTF

j_call: TRBJ2-5
v_call: TRBV2
clone_size: .
d_call: .
cdr3_nt: TGTGCCAGCAGTGAGGTGGAGGGGTACCAAGAGACCCAGTACTTC
cdr3_aa: CASSEVEGYQETQYF

j_call: TRBJ2-7
v_call: TRBV21-1
clone_size: .
d_call: .
cdr3_nt: TGTGCCAGCACTAACGTCAACCCTGGGGGGGGGTCCTACGAGCAGTACTTC
cdr3_aa: CASTNVNPGGGSYEQYF

j_call: TRBJ1-2
v_call: TRBV18
clone_size: few
d_call: .
cdr3_nt: TGTGCCAGCTCCGGGACTCTCCCGGATGGCTACACCTTC
cdr3_aa: CASSGTLPDGYTF

j_call: TRBJ2-7
v_call: TRBV3-1/TRBV3-2
clone_size: once
d_call: TRBD2
cdr3_nt: TGTGCCAGCAGCCAAGAAAAGCGGGGGGTCTTTTCCTACGAGCAGTACTTC
cdr3_aa: CASSQEKRGVFSYEQYF

j_call: TRBJ1-1
v_call: TRBV7-2
clone_size: .
d_call: .
cdr3_nt: TGTGCCAGCAGCTTAGGAACAGCGAACACTGAAGCTTTCTTT
cdr3_aa: CASSLGTANTEAFF

j_call: TRBJ2-7
v_call: TRBV7-2
clone_size: .
d_call: .
cdr3_nt: TGTGCCAGCAGCTCCCCACCCGGAGACAAGCCCTACGAGCAGTACTTC
cdr3_aa: CASSSPPGDKPYEQYF

j_call: TRBJ2-3
v_call: TRBV7-3
clone_size: .
d_call: TRBD2
cdr3_nt: TGTGCCAGCAGCCGACTAGCGGGGGAAGATACGCAGTATTTT
cdr3_aa: CASSRLAGEDTQYF

j_call: TRBJ2-7
v_call: TRBV3-1/TRBV3-2
clone_size: .
d_call: TRBD1
cdr3_nt: TGTGCCAGCAGCCAGCCCGGGACAGGGACCGTCGAGCAGTACTTC
cdr3_aa: CASSQPGTGTVEQYF

j_call: TRBJ1-1
v_call: TRBV7-2
clone_size: .
d_call: .
cdr3_nt: TGTGCCAGCAGCCTACTAAGACAGTCTGAAGCTTTCTTT
cdr3_aa: CASSLLRQSEAFF

j_call: TRBJ1-6
v_call: TRBV6-1
clone_size: few
d_call: .
cdr3_nt: TGTGCCAGCAGTGAAGCATGGCAGGGGATGGGTTCACCCCTCCACTTT
cdr3_aa: CASSEAWQGMGSPLHF

j_call: TRBJ1-1
v_call: TRBV7-9
clone_size: .
d_call: .
cdr3_nt: TGTGCCAGCACCGTGGGGTCCCGATCTGAAGCTTTCTTT
cdr3_aa: CASTVGSRSEAFF

j_call: TRBJ2-1
v_call: TRBV11-3
clone_size: .
d_call: .
cdr3_nt: TGTGCCAGCAGCTTAGGTGGGTCGAATGAGCAGTTCTTC
cdr3_aa: CASSLGGSNEQFF

j_call: TRBJ2-3
v_call: TRBV5-1
clone_size: .
d_call: .
cdr3_nt: TGCGCCAGCAGCCCAATTAGCGGTGGTAGCACAGATACGCAGTATTTT
cdr3_aa: CASSPISGGSTDTQYF

j_call: TRBJ1-1
v_call: TRBV2
clone_size: .
d_call: TRBD1
cdr3_nt: TGTGCCAGCATCTACAGGGGTGGGGCTTTCTTT
cdr3_aa: CASIYRGGAFF

j_call: TRBJ1-2
v_call: TRBV15
clone_size: .
d_call: .
cdr3_nt: TGTGCCACCAGCAGAGAGGGGGGGCGCAACACCTTC
cdr3_aa: CATSREGGRNTF

j_call: TRBJ1-4
v_call: TRBV5-4
clone_size: .
d_call: TRBD1
cdr3_nt: TGTGCCAGCAGCGCGGGACAGGGAACTAATGAAAAACTGTTTTTT
cdr3_aa: CASSAGQGTNEKLFF

j_call: TRBJ2-2
v_call: TRBV9
clone_size: .
d_call: .
cdr3_nt: TGTGCCAGCAGCGTAGATTTGGGAACCGGGGAGCTGTTTTTT
cdr3_aa: CASSVDLGTGELFF

j_call: TRBJ1-2
v_call: TRBV3-1/TRBV3-2
clone_size: .
d_call: .
cdr3_nt: TGTGCCAGCACCATAGGTCGAGCTCTTAACTATGGCTACACCTTC
cdr3_aa: CASTIGRALNYGYTF

j_call: TRBJ2-1
v_call: TRBV7-2
clone_size: .
d_call: .
cdr3_nt: TGTGCCAGCAGCCCACCGCGGGGCGGCAATGAGCAGTTCTTC
cdr3_aa: CASSPPRGGNEQFF

j_call: TRBJ1-2
v_call: TRBV27
clone_size: few
d_call: .
cdr3_nt: TGTGCCAGCAGTTTACTGGGAAGTTCCAATATGAATTACACCTTC
cdr3_aa: CASSLLGSSNMNYTF

j_call: TRBJ1-1
v_call: TRBV30
clone_size: .
d_call: .
cdr3_nt: TGTGCCTGGAGTGTACCTACTGAAGCTTTCTTT
cdr3_aa: CAWSVPTEAFF

j_call: TRBJ2-1
v_call: TRBV7-3
clone_size: .
d_call: TRBD2
cdr3_nt: TGTGCCAGCAGTTGGACTAGCGGGGACTACAATGAGCAGTTCTTC
cdr3_aa: CASSWTSGDYNEQFF

j_call: TRBJ2-3
v_call: TRBV11-1
clone_size: .
d_call: TRBD1
cdr3_nt: TGTGCCAGCAGCTTAGGGACAGGGCACACAGATACGCAGTATTTT
cdr3_aa: CASSLGTGHTDTQYF

j_call: TRBJ2-6
v_call: TRBV4-1
clone_size: .
d_call: .
cdr3_nt: TGCGCCAGCAGCCAATCCCCGGGCTCTGGGGCCAACGTCCTGACTTTC
cdr3_aa: CASSQSPGSGANVLTF

j_call: TRBJ1-4
v_call: TRBV30
clone_size: .
d_call: TRBD1
cdr3_nt: TGTGCCTGGAGTACAGCAGGGGGAATCCCCCATGAAAAACTGTTTTTT
cdr3_aa: CAWSTAGGIPHEKLFF

j_call: TRBJ1-1
v_call: TRBV2
clone_size: .
d_call: TRBD1
cdr3_nt: TGTGCCAGCAGCGGGACAGGGAAAGCTTTCTTT
cdr3_aa: CASSGTGKAFF

j_call: TRBJ1-2
v_call: TRBV30
clone_size: .
d_call: .
cdr3_nt: TGTGCCTGGACCGCAGGAGGATTTGATAGTCGCTACACCTTC
cdr3_aa: CAWTAGGFDSRYTF

j_call: TRBJ1-6
v_call: TRBV2
clone_size: .
d_call: .
cdr3_nt: TGTGCCAGCAGTCTTACGGACAGCGATGACAATTCACCCCTCCACTTT
cdr3_aa: CASSLTDSDDNSPLHF

j_call: TRBJ2-5
v_call: TRBV6-2/TRBV6-3
clone_size: .
d_call: TRBD2
cdr3_nt: TGTGCCAGCAGTTACTCGAAAAGCGGTAGCGGGGTTCCACCCCAAGAGACCCAGTACTTC
cdr3_aa: CASSYSKSGSGVPPQETQYF

j_call: TRBJ1-1
v_call: TRBV9
clone_size: .
d_call: .
cdr3_nt: TGTGCCAGCAGCGCCCCTATTCCGAACACTGAAGCTTTCTTT
cdr3_aa: CASSAPIPNTEAFF

j_call: TRBJ1-2
v_call: TRBV25-1
clone_size: .
d_call: .
cdr3_nt: TGTGCCACCTCTCTTCGGGATGGCTACACCTTC
cdr3_aa: CATSLRDGYTF

j_call: TRBJ2-1
v_call: TRBV5-4
clone_size: .
d_call: TRBD1
cdr3_nt: TGTGCCAGCAGCTTGTCTCCCCGGGGACAGGGGGCAAACAATGAGCAGTTCTTC
cdr3_aa: CASSLSPRGQGANNEQFF

j_call: TRBJ1-1
v_call: TRBV19
clone_size: once
d_call: .
cdr3_nt: TGTGCCAGTAACCCAGGGGCCACCATGAACACTGAAGCTTTCTTT
cdr3_aa: CASNPGATMNTEAFF

j_call: TRBJ2-5
v_call: TRBV7-2
clone_size: .
d_call: .
cdr3_nt: TGTGCCAGCAGCTCCAATAAACGACTAGTTCAAGAGACCCAGTACTTC
cdr3_aa: CASSSNKRLVQETQYF